This T cell receptor (beta chain) derives from a study of T cell repertoires in ileal Crohn's disease. Study details: Surgery for a complication: stricturing in 61%, penetrating in about 40%. Biopsies of inflamed ileum from the surgical specimen form M0 samples.

Germline V CDR1 and CDR2: MNHNS, SASEGT. Trimming stripped 3 bases from V and 4 bases from J, with 13 bases between. This CDR3 has 14 residues. The time point is: inflamed ileum from the surgical specimen. Included were adult ileal or ileocolonic Crohn's patients indicated for ileocolonic resection. Clones were sequenced by immunoSEQ multiplex PCR, and TCRdb holds only the in-frame ones, with some missing. The sample lists roughly 15,000 clones, about 78% occurring once. What was sequenced was ileal tissue. V is TRBV6-1 and J is TRBJ2-7; either TRBD1 or TRBD2 may fit D (6 bases each). The origin of this receptor is an adult with Crohn's disease. The CDR3 DNA is TGTGCCAGCAGTGACTTCGGGGGCGCATACGAGCAGTACTTC. It is translated as CASSDFGGAYEQYF.